A single sample gave rise to the 21 T cell receptor beta chains below, sequenced in a study of blood T cell repertoires in COVID-19. Profiled with immunoSEQ multiplex PCR; TCRdb holds only in-frame clones, not every one. The sample contains under 45,000 clones, approximately 88% of which appear only once. Material: peripheral blood. The receptors here all came from a woman aged 40-49 years with acute or convalescent COVID-19.

This rearrangement joins TRBV6-1 to TRBJ2-3; D remains unclear. CDR1 is MNHNS and CDR2 is SASEGT in the germline V gene. The CDR3 loop spans 17 amino acids. With 0 bases removed from V and 0 bases from J, the gap between germline ends came to 13 bases. The DNA for the CDR3 is TGTGCCAGCAGTGAAGCGCCGGCTAGGTCTAGCACAGATACGCAGTATTTT. It codes for CASSEAPARSSTDTQYF.

The chain carries TRBV19 and TRBJ1-1; 7 positions match TRBD1. CDR1 is LNHDA, CDR2 SQIVND, per germline (reference sequence). The CDR3 has 14 residues. With V trimmed by 1 base and J by 5 bases, 4 bases remained unmatched. This chain's CDR3 is CASSIATGRTEAFF. The CDR3 DNA follows: TGTGCCAGTAGTATAGCGACAGGGAGGACTGAAGCTTTCTTT.

The chain has TRBV30 and TRBJ2-1; 15 bases align to TRBD2. This CDR3 has 16 amino acids. The germline gives CDR1 GTSNPN, CDR2 SVGIG (reference sequence). V trimming: 3 bases; J trimming: 6 bases; junction bases outside the gene matches: 6. The CDR3 loop reads CAWSRPGLAGGNEQFF. The CDR3 nucleotides are TGTGCCTGGAGCCGTCCGGGACTAGCGGGGGGCAATGAGCAGTTCTTC. Drawing the rest from reference TRBV30 and TRBJ2-1, the complete variable domain is SQTIHQWPATLVQPVGSPLSLECTVEGTSNPNLYWYRQAAGRGLQLLFYSVGIGQISSEVPQNLSASRPQDRQFILSSKKLLLSDSGFYLCAWSRPGLAGGNEQFFGPGTRLTVL.

The gene calls are TRBV12-3 or TRBV12-4 and TRBJ2-5; weak D call: TRBD1 (5 bases). The CDR3 spans 10 residues. Trimming cost V 8 bases and J 5 bases, with 6 bases left between them. The CDR3 coding sequence is TGTGCCAGCGCAGGGGAGACCCAGTACTTC. It translates to CASAGETQYF.

This chain uses TRBV4-1 with TRBJ2-1; 8 bases are shared with TRBD1. V was pared by 4 bases and J by 5 bases, with 7 bases of the junction left unmatched. From germline, CDR1 is MGHRA and CDR2 YSYEKL. The CDR3 consists of 15 residues. The CDR3 sequence: CASSRGQARDNEQFF. The CDR3 coding sequence is TGCGCCAGCAGCCGGGGACAGGCCCGGGACAATGAGCAGTTCTTC.

The J gene is TRBJ2-1, the V gene TRBV28; unclear D gene. The V gene's germline CDR1 is MDHEN and CDR2 SYDVKM. Deletions cut 1 base from V and 5 bases from J, with 6 bases between. The CDR3 extends over 13 amino acids. The CDR3 here is CASSLLADNEQFF. CDR3 DNA sequence: TGTGCCAGCAGTTTATTGGCCGACAATGAGCAGTTCTTC.

This clone appeared a single time. The chain has TRBV15 and TRBJ2-3; 10 positions match TRBD2. Germline CDR1 and CDR2: LNHNV and YYDKDF (reference sequence). The CDR3 runs 16 residues. Trimming removed 3 bases from V and 1 base from J; junction bases left unmatched: 4. CDR3 nucleotides: TGTGCCACCAGCAGCCGGACTAGCGGAGGCACAGATACGCAGTATTTT. Translation gives CATSSRTSGGTDTQYF.

The chain recombines TRBV10-3 with TRBJ1-2; TRBD1 agrees at 9 bases. This CDR3 has 13 amino acids. The germline CDR1 and CDR2 sequences are ENHRY and SYGVKD. Germline trimming cut 6 bases from V and 3 bases from J; bases unmatched to any gene: 2. In DNA form, the CDR3 reads TGTGCCATCAGCCGGACAGGGGACTATGGCTACACCTTC. It is translated as CAISRTGDYGYTF.

The J gene is TRBJ2-7, the V gene TRBV28; 9 nucleotides align to TRBD1. The CDR3 covers 14 residues. Losses at the gene ends were 10 bases for V and 0 bases for J; bases not matched to a gene: 7. Germline CDR1 is MDHEN and CDR2 is SYDVKM. CDR3 sequence (DNA): TGTGCCATAAGGGACAGGGTGACCTCCTACGAGCAGTACTTC. It yields the protein CAIRDRVTSYEQYF.

This chain joins TRBV29-1 and TRBJ1-2; possibly TRBD1 for D (5 bases). V was clipped by 3 bases and J by 4 bases, with 21 bases between them. The CDR3 has 16 amino acids. In germline, CDR1 is SQVTM, CDR2 ANQGSEA. The CDR3 loop is CSVDLGYQGDGYGYTF. The CDR3 bases are TGCAGCGTTGATTTGGGATATCAGGGTGACGGCTATGGCTACACCTTC. The full variable domain, in which reference TRBV29-1 and TRBJ1-2 provide the parts outside the CDR3, is SAVISQKPSRDICQRGTSLTIQCQVDSQVTMMFWYRQQPGQSLTLIATANQGSEATYESGFVIDKFPISRPNLTFSTLTVSNMSPEDSSIYLCSVDLGYQGDGYGYTFGSGTRLTVV.

The chain has TRBV4-2 and TRBJ2-7; a possible D gene is TRBD2 (6 bases). The CDR3 runs 15 residues. V lost 0 bases to trimming and J lost 3 bases, with 12 bases between them. The V gene's germline CDR1 is LGHNA and CDR2 YNFKEQ. The CDR3 sequence: CASSQDVDGSYEQYF. The CDR3 DNA follows: TGTGCCAGCAGCCAAGATGTCGACGGGAGCTACGAGCAGTACTTC.

This chain joins TRBV6-5 and TRBJ1-1; weak D call: TRBD1 (5 bases). Trimming pared 5 bases from V and 1 base from J, leaving 5 bases between. This CDR3 comprises 12 residues. Germline CDR1 and CDR2: MNHEY and SVGAGI. CDR3 residues: CASSQGNTEAFF. The CDR3 DNA reads as TGTGCCAGCAGTCAGGGGAACACTGAAGCTTTCTTT.

The genes are TRBV7-9 and TRBJ2-7, with D unresolved. Germline CDR1 SEHNR, CDR2 FQNEAQ (reference sequence). The CDR3 has 15 amino acids. Trimming took 2 bases from V and 2 from J, leaving 13 bases between them. For the CDR3, the DNA is TGTGCCAGCAGCTTACCCGACGGAGTTACCTACGAGCAGTACTTC. It is translated as CASSLPDGVTYEQYF.

This sequence joins TRBV12-3 or TRBV12-4 and TRBJ2-1; D not resolved. The CDR3 spans 12 residues. Trimming shortened V by 6 bases and J by 7 bases, and 10 bases separated the two germline ends. As DNA, the CDR3 is TGTGCCAGCAGCCGGAGCCCAAATGAGCAGTTCTTC. Its translation: CASSRSPNEQFF.

The chain links TRBV15 to TRBJ1-3; the D is unclear. The CDR3 has 18 amino acids. Germline V lookup: CDR1 LNHNV, CDR2 YYDKDF (reference sequence). V lost 4 bases and J lost 0, with 19 bases in between. CDR3 in amino acids: CATSKDQPRGPSGNTIYF. The CDR3 region has the DNA TGTGCCACCAGCAAAGACCAACCACGGGGTCCCTCTGGAAACACCATATATTTT.

This rearrangement joins TRBV15 to TRBJ2-7; TRBD1 matches 12 bases. The germline V gene encodes CDR1 LNHNV and CDR2 YYDKDF (reference sequence). This CDR3 region has 18 residues. Germline trimming cut 0 bases from V and 3 bases from J; bases unmatched to any gene: 9. In DNA form, the CDR3 reads TGTGCCACCAGCAGAGATAAACCCGGGACAGGGGGCTTCTACGAGCAGTACTTC. Its translation is CATSRDKPGTGGFYEQYF.

The chain recombines TRBV30 with TRBJ1-5; D gene unclear. The CDR3 contains 13 residues. Between the trimmed V and J ends, which lost 0 bases and 7 bases, there was a span of 10 bases. Per the germline V gene, CDR1 is GTSNPN and CDR2 is SVGIG (reference sequence). Here the CDR3 reads CAWSVGREQPQHF. DNA of the CDR3: TGTGCCTGGAGTGTAGGGCGGGAACAGCCCCAGCATTTT.

The CDR3 here is CASSLAGTGKETQYF. CDR3 sequence (DNA): TGTGCCAGCAGCTTGGCCGGGACAGGGAAAGAGACCCAGTACTTC. This chain uses TRBV7-6 with TRBJ2-5, with 9 positions matching TRBD1. The J segment lost 3 bases and the V segment lost 3 bases, leaving 5 bases of the junction unmatched. CDR3 size: 15 residues. Germline assignment: CDR1 SGHVS and CDR2 FNYEAQ.

The chain joins TRBV4-2 to TRBJ1-2, with 8 bases lining up with TRBD1. Germline-derived CDR1 and CDR2 are LGHNA and YNFKEQ. The CDR3 runs 15 residues. V lost 4 bases, J lost 4 bases, and 8 bases stayed unmatched. The CDR3 nucleotides read TGTGCCAGCAGCCCCGCTGGACAGGGAACCTATGGCTACACCTTC. It translates to CASSPAGQGTYGYTF.

This clone has just one count. The rearrangement joins TRBV5-4 to TRBJ2-6; 10 bases line up with TRBD2. The CDR3 extends over 16 amino acids. After removal of 3 bases from V and 6 bases from J, the junction contained 6 bases not matched to a gene. CDR1 SGHNT and CDR2 YYREEE come from the germline V gene (reference sequence). The CDR3 protein is CASSSSGGLPANVLTF. The CDR3 DNA reads TGTGCCAGCAGCTCTAGCGGGGGACTTCCGGCCAACGTCCTGACTTTC.

V gene TRBV5-5 combines with J gene TRBJ1-3; 7 nucleotides line up with TRBD1. Looked up from germline, CDR1 is SGHKS and CDR2 is YYEKEE (reference sequence). J was trimmed by 0 bases and V by 2 bases; bases with no gene match: 14. This CDR3 contains 19 residues. The CDR3 bases are TGTGCCAGCAGCTTCGATCTGACAGGGACCAAGAGCTCTGGAAACACCATATATTTT. Its protein product is CASSFDLTGTKSSGNTIYF.